This entry lists 3 T cell receptor beta chains sequenced from one sample in a study of cytomegalovirus exposure and HLA in healthy donors. It was with 60 Vbeta and 13 Jbeta primers that the PCR ran. Some clones are missing from TCRdb's copy, which holds only in-frame ones; the method was immunoSEQ multiplex PCR. The sample has some 250,000 clones; roughly 82% are singletons. The specimen was PBMCs. Receptors originate from a woman in her 40s in good health and CMV-seropositive.

The rearrangement links TRBV14 to TRBJ1-2; TRBD1 aligns across 9 bases. Germline-derived CDR1 and CDR2 are SGHDN and FVKESK. Unmatched junction bases numbered 5, after V lost 3 bases and J lost 3 bases. The CDR3 runs to 15 residues. CDR3 amino acids: CASSQDRGNYYGYTF. The CDR3 DNA follows: TGTGCCAGCAGCCAGGACAGGGGCAACTACTATGGCTACACCTTC.

The J gene is TRBJ2-7, the V gene TRBV30; 9 bases match TRBD2. CDR1 GTSNPN and CDR2 SVGIG come from the germline V gene (reference sequence). CDR3 length equals 14 residues. The junction had 6 bases not matched to a gene; V was cut back by 1 base and J by 5 bases. DNA for the CDR3: TGTGCCTGGAGTGCGGGCGGGGGGGCGGACGAGCAGTACTTC. It codes for CAWSAGGGADEQYF.

The gene calls are TRBV6-5 and TRBJ1-1; tentative D call: TRBD1 (6 bases). Germline assignment: CDR1 MNHEY and CDR2 SVGAGI. This CDR3 has 15 residues. Between the trimmed V and J ends, which lost 7 bases and 7 bases, there was a span of 22 bases. CDR3 in DNA: TGTGCCAGCAAAACTGCCGCAGGGCAGGGGATTGAAGCTTTCTTT. It encodes CASKTAAGQGIEAFF.